The sequence of this T cell receptor beta chain was determined in a study of cytomegalovirus exposure and HLA in healthy donors. Study results and limitations: Because they were indistinguishable, some V segments, including TRBV6-2 and TRBV6-3, were excluded. DRB1 had the most TCR associations and HLA-C the fewest, a later analysis found, with rates varying by HLA locus. One variant, a missense change in DCLRE1C, was linked in a later analysis to TCR beta V- and J-gene trimming.

Of note for this clone: Its specificity is unknown.

PCR primers comprised 60 Vbeta and 13 Jbeta primers. Method: immunoSEQ multiplex PCR; TCRdb's copy keeps in-frame clones and lacks some. Here the sample spans under 150,000 clones, about 83% being singletons. V gave up 1 base and J gave up 0 bases, with 12 bases separating them. Germline V gene data show CDR1 as MGHRA and CDR2 as YSYEKL. The CDR3 covers 16 residues. This clonotype originated in a girl aged 2-10 years in good health and CMV-seronegative. Sequencing was carried out using PBMCs. This rearrangement joins TRBV4-1 to TRBJ1-1; D is unresolved. CDR3 DNA sequence: TGCGCCAGCAGCCAAGTGCAGGTACCCATGAACACTGAAGCTTTCTTT. Its protein product is CASSQVQVPMNTEAFF.